Listed here are 17 T cell receptor beta chains from one sample, sequenced in a study of blood T cells in healthy people across ages. Through a sample-barcoded 5' primer and a J-beta primer mix, a second PCR was run for roughly 7 to 12 cycles. Each CDR3 protein gets one entry after TCRdb re-called the 5' RACE reads with MiXCR. In the table there are about 1.6 million distinct CDR3 sequences, about 35% of which are singletons. The source material was blood. The receptors come from a woman in her twenties or thirties in good health.

This chain joins TRBV11-2 and TRBJ1-2; D unresolved. The CDR3 has 13 amino acids. Germline V gene data show CDR1 as SGHAT and CDR2 as FQNNGV. V lost 0 bases, J lost 8 bases, and 10 bases lay in between. The CDR3 nucleotides read TGTGCCAGCAGCTTAGACCTGGCCAGCGGCTACACCTTC. It translates to CASSLDLASGYTF.

The chain employs TRBV6-5 and TRBJ1-1; D is undetermined. In germline, CDR1 is MNHEY, CDR2 SVGAGI. Trimming took off 5 bases at V and 1 base at J, with 14 bases between the two ends. The CDR3 extends over 15 amino acids. The CDR3 sequence: CASSTRGQQNTEAFF. CDR3 DNA: TGTGCCAGCAGTACCCGAGGGCAACAGAACACTGAAGCTTTCTTT.

This clonotype has just a few counts. The CDR3: CASDPRRDRGTEAFF. The CDR3, as DNA: TGTGCCAGCGACCCTCGACGGGACCGAGGAACTGAAGCTTTCTTT. J is TRBJ1-1 and V is TRBV6-6; perhaps TRBD1 as D (5 bases). CDR1 and CDR2 from the germline V gene are MNHNY and SVGAGI (reference sequence). V was trimmed by 8 bases and J by 5 bases, leaving 21 bases between them. CDR3 length equals 15 residues.

This clonotype was seen more than once but under ten times. V and J are TRBV20-1 and TRBJ1-1, with TRBD1 matching over 7 bases. Germline V gene data show CDR1 as DFQATT and CDR2 as SNEGSKA (reference sequence). This CDR3 spans 19 amino acids. J lost 5 bases, V lost 0 bases, and 21 bases had no gene match. CDR3 nucleotides: TGCAGTGCTAGAGATAGCCCAGACAGGGTGCGGGTGTATGGGACTGAAGCTTTCTTT. Translation: CSARDSPDRVRVYGTEAFF.

This clonotype was detected a few times. The CDR3 sequence is CSVYGQGSRNEQYF. CDR3 in DNA: TGCAGTGTATATGGACAGGGAAGTCGGAACGAGCAGTACTTC. The rearrangement links TRBV20-1 to TRBJ2-7; 8 bases match TRBD1. The CDR3 covers 14 residues. Germline-derived CDR1 and CDR2 are DFQATT and SNEGSKA (reference sequence). Germline trimming cut 7 bases from V and 5 bases from J; bases unmatched to any gene: 13.

This chain uses TRBV11-2 with TRBJ2-2; 8 nucleotides align to TRBD2. Germline trimming cut 7 bases from V and 4 bases from J; bases unmatched to any gene: 14. This CDR3 has 17 residues. From germline, CDR1 is SGHAT and CDR2 FQNNGV. The CDR3 protein is CASTSFGWTSSTGELFF. CDR3 in DNA: TGTGCCAGCACCTCGTTCGGTTGGACTAGCAGCACCGGGGAGCTGTTTTTT.

In the case of this clonotype: This sequence may be a read error, since a much larger clone differs from it by one base. The rearrangement uses TRBV20-1 and TRBJ2-5; TRBD1 is a possible D gene (6 bases). CDR1 is DFQATT and CDR2 is SNEGSKA in the germline V gene (reference sequence). The CDR3 spans 11 residues. V lost 5 bases, J lost 4 bases, and 8 bases lay in between. Here the CDR3 DNA reads TGCAGTGCTGAGACAGGAGAGACCCAGTACTTC. Residues: CSAETGETQYF.

This sequence joins TRBV12-3 or TRBV12-4 and TRBJ1-5, with D maybe TRBD1 (5 bases). Trimming cost V 3 bases and J 4 bases, with 13 bases left between them. The CDR3 is made up of 15 amino acids. Written as DNA, the CDR3 is TGTGCCAGCAGTTTGGACGGGGCAGAAAATCAGCCCCAGCATTTT. Protein: CASSLDGAENQPQHF.

V and J are TRBV29-1 and TRBJ1-4; perhaps TRBD1 as D (5 bases). The CDR3 has 14 amino acids. In germline, CDR1 is SQVTM, CDR2 ANQGSEA. The germline V and J ends were trimmed by 7 bases and 8 bases, with 20 bases remaining between them. In nucleotides, the CDR3 is TGCAGCGCCCTGGCGCGGGGGACGGGGGAAAAACTGTTTTTT. Protein sequence: CSALARGTGEKLFF.

CDR3 in DNA: TGCAGCGTTCGGGGGGGGTCGGGGGATACGCAGTATTTT. It yields the protein CSVRGGSGDTQYF. The rearrangement uses TRBV29-1 and TRBJ2-3, with 8 bases fitting TRBD2. V shed 5 bases and J 6 bases; nucleotides not matched to a gene: 7. The CDR3 has 13 amino acids. Germline CDR1 reads SQVTM; CDR2 reads ANQGSEA.

CDR3 amino acids: CVSGEYYGYTF. The CDR3 region has the DNA TGTGTATCCGGAGAATACTATGGCTACACCTTC. J is TRBJ1-2 and V is TRBV2, with unresolved D. The CDR3 is 11 residues long. Looked up from germline, CDR1 is SNHLY and CDR2 is FYNNEI.

The chain employs TRBV19 and TRBJ1-2, with 7 bases lining up with TRBD1. The CDR3 contains 15 residues. The V gene end was trimmed by 9 bases and the J gene end by 4 bases; junction bases not matched to a gene: 14. Germline V gene lookup returns CDR1 LNHDA and CDR2 SQIVND (reference sequence). The CDR3 DNA reads as TGTGCCAGCCGACCGACAGGGTATGGAAGCTATGGCTACACCTTC. Its translation is CASRPTGYGSYGYTF. Full variable domain (rest looked up from reference TRBV19 and TRBJ1-2): DGGITQSPKYLFRKEGQNVTLSCEQNLNHDAMYWYRQDPGQGLRLIYYSQIVNDFQKGDIAEGYSVSREKKESFPLTVTSAQKNPTAFYLCASRPTGYGSYGYTFGSGTRLTVV.

This chain links TRBV12-3 or TRBV12-4 with TRBJ1-2; 10 nucleotides match TRBD1. V lost 2 bases to trimming and J lost 7 bases; unmatched junction nucleotides: 10. The CDR3 has 16 residues. CDR3 sequence: CASSLTPTGGYRGYTF. CDR3 nucleotides: TGTGCCAGCAGTTTAACCCCGACAGGGGGCTACCGTGGCTACACCTTC.

The chain links TRBV29-1 to TRBJ1-5; D is undetermined. There are 13 residues in the CDR3. CDR1 is SQVTM and CDR2 is ANQGSEA in the germline V gene. Trimming shortened V by 6 bases and J by 5 bases, and 14 bases separated the two germline ends. CDR3 bases: TGCAGCGTCGAGTTCCAACCCGATCAGCCCCAGCATTTT. Translating gives CSVEFQPDQPQHF.

This clonotype has ten or more counts. This rearrangement joins TRBV4-1 to TRBJ2-7; D may match TRBD1 or TRBD2 (5 bases each). The CDR3 covers 14 residues. The V gene lost 4 bases and the J gene lost 4 bases, with 14 bases spanning the gap. Germline CDR1 is MGHRA and CDR2 is YSYEKL. The CDR3 spells CASSPGTEAYEQYF. For the CDR3, the DNA is TGCGCCAGCAGCCCGGGGACCGAAGCTTACGAGCAGTACTTC.

The CDR3 sequence: CASSLMGRYEQYF. CDR3 nucleotide sequence: TGTGCCAGCAGCTTAATGGGCCGCTACGAGCAGTACTTC. This chain links TRBV13 with TRBJ2-7, with no clear D. V lost 2 bases and J 3 bases, leaving 8 bases between the germline ends. Germline V gene sequence: CDR1 PRHDT, CDR2 FYEKMQ (reference sequence). This CDR3 spans 13 amino acids.

This chain connects TRBV6-5 to TRBJ2-3; 7 bases line up with TRBD2. V trimming: 7 bases; J trimming: 1 base; junction bases outside the gene matches: 11. Germline-derived CDR1 and CDR2 are MNHEY and SVGAGI. This CDR3 has 16 residues. The CDR3 reads CASIYMGGIRTDTQYF. DNA for the CDR3: TGTGCCAGCATTTATATGGGGGGGATCCGCACAGATACGCAGTATTTT.